A single sample is the source of the 6 T cell receptor beta chains below, sequenced in a study of human T cells and chemical hapten exposure. Time point specified: healthy volunteer bleed at 6 weeks. Blood, whole and unfractionated, served as the source for total RNA extraction. TCRdb reanalysed the RACE reads using MiXCR and keeps one entry per CDR3 protein. In the table there are 44,000 or so distinct CDR3 sequences, 3.5% to 4% of which are singletons. Specimen: whole blood. These receptor sequences come from a human donor in good health. Some clones in this sample may be carry-over from other donors' samples.

The V call is TRBV27, the J call TRBJ2-6; D is uncertain. The V end was cut by 8 bases, the J end by 4 bases, with 9 bases between. The CDR3 extends over 13 amino acids. Germline V gives CDR1 MNHEY, CDR2 SMNVEV (reference sequence). The CDR3 loop is CASQKPGANVLTF. The CDR3 region has the DNA TGTGCCAGCCAAAAACCCGGGGCCAACGTCCTGACTTTC.

This clonotype is medium-sized by share. The chain is built from TRBV29-1 and TRBJ1-1; D possibly corresponds to TRBD1 (5 bases). Trimming shortened V by 6 bases and J by 0 bases, and 11 bases separated the two germline ends. The CDR3 extends over 13 amino acids. Looked up from germline, CDR1 is SQVTM and CDR2 is ANQGSEA. DNA for the CDR3: TGCAGCGTGGGCTTAGGGGTGAACACTGAAGCTTTCTTT. Its protein product is CSVGLGVNTEAFF.

This clonotype has just a few counts. The chain couples TRBV10-2 to TRBJ2-3, with 11 bases matching TRBD2. J gave up 4 bases and V 2 bases, and 5 bases lay outside the gene matches. Germline loops: CDR1 WSHSY, CDR2 SAAADI. This CDR3 has 16 residues. This chain's CDR3 is CASSEASGRYPDTQYF. The CDR3 nucleotides are TGCGCCAGCAGTGAGGCTAGCGGGAGGTATCCAGATACGCAGTATTTT.

This clonotype was observed a few times. The J gene is TRBJ2-1, the V gene TRBV6-5; D might be TRBD1 (7 bases). The CDR3 length is 16 residues. Germline-derived CDR1 and CDR2 are MNHEY and SVGAGI. V was cut by 3 bases and J by 7 bases, with 19 bases left in between. CDR3 amino acids: CASSYGQGGRRNEQFF. The CDR3 DNA is TGTGCCAGCAGTTATGGGCAGGGGGGCAGGAGGAATGAGCAGTTCTTC.

The chain links TRBV6-5 to TRBJ2-7; tentatively, D is TRBD2 (5 bases). The CDR3 runs 14 residues. CDR1 and CDR2 (germline): MNHEY, SVGAGI. V was clipped by 10 bases and J by 2 bases, with 18 bases between them. The chain's CDR3 is CATTLAKPPYEQYF. The CDR3 DNA reads as TGTGCCACCACCCTAGCCAAACCACCCTACGAGCAGTACTTC.

The table lists this clonotype with many counts. The chain is built from TRBV14 and TRBJ2-3; 7 bases line up with TRBD2. Germline CDR1 SGHDN, CDR2 FVKESK. This CDR3 spans 16 amino acids. V was clipped by 4 bases and J by 1 base; unmatched bases: 8. CDR3 sequence reads: CASSPLRGIGTDTQYF. CDR3 DNA sequence: TGTGCCAGCAGCCCCCTGCGGGGGATCGGCACAGATACGCAGTATTTT.